This is a list of T cell receptor beta chains from one sample in a study of cytomegalovirus exposure and HLA in healthy donors. Assay: immunoSEQ multiplex PCR; the TCRdb copy retains only in-frame clones and omits some. This sample's table reports tens of thousands of clones. Material: PBMCs. These receptors came from a woman aged 18-29 years in good health and CMV-seronegative. Both conserved end residues are part of each CDR3. A D gene is named only where the DNA matches it firmly. Size is stated for part of the rows, as once, few or many counts, or as a class when the clone is expanded.

J	size	V	D	DNA	CDR3
TRBJ2-3	medium-sized	TRBV6-1	TRBD2	TGTGCCAGCAGTGGACTAGCGGGAGGGCCAGATACGCAGTATTTT	CASSGLAGGPDTQYF
TRBJ1-2	NA	TRBV5-1	NA	TGCGCCAGCAGCTTAGGCGGCAGCAATGGCTACACCTTC	CASSLGGSNGYTF
TRBJ2-5	NA	TRBV19	NA	TGTGCCAGTAGTATGATCCAGGCGGGGACCCAGTACTTC	CASSMIQAGTQYF
TRBJ2-3	NA	TRBV7-7	NA	TGTGCCAGCAGCTGGGGAGGTCCTGGCACAGATACGCAGTATTTT	CASSWGGPGTDTQYF
TRBJ1-1	NA	TRBV5-1	NA	TGCGCCAGCAGCTTGGCCCCGGGGTCTGTCAAATTGAACACTGAAGCTTTCTTT	CASSLAPGSVKLNTEAFF
TRBJ2-3	medium-sized	TRBV6-4	TRBD2	TGTGCCAGCAGTGCCGGGACTAGCGGGGGAGATACGCAGTATTTT	CASSAGTSGGDTQYF
TRBJ2-6	NA	TRBV4-1	NA	TGCGCCAGCAGCCAAGATCGGGGGTCTGGGGCCAACGTCCTGACCTTC	CASSQDRGSGANVLTF
TRBJ1-1	NA	TRBV7-9	TRBD1	TGTGCCAGCAGCTCGAGGACAGGGGAGAACACTGAAGCTTTCTTT	CASSSRTGENTEAFF
TRBJ1-2	NA	TRBV28	NA	TGTGCCAGCAGTCCTCGGGGGGGGAGTAAAGGCTACACCTTC	CASSPRGGSKGYTF
TRBJ2-7	NA	TRBV15	NA	TGTGCCACCAGCAGAGGCGGGGTTCGGTACGAGCAGTACTTC	CATSRGGVRYEQYF
TRBJ1-6	NA	TRBV27	NA	TGTGCCAGCAGTCTAAGATCACAGCTTACTAATTCACCCCTCCACTTT	CASSLRSQLTNSPLHF
TRBJ2-1	NA	TRBV5-1	NA	TGCGCCAGCAGCCCGGAGACTATTTACAATGAGCAGTTCTTC	CASSPETIYNEQFF
TRBJ2-7	NA	TRBV6-1	TRBD1	TGTGCCAGCAGTGAAGGGGACAGCTCCTACGAGCAGTACTTC	CASSEGDSSYEQYF
TRBJ2-7	NA	TRBV4-2	TRBD2	TGTGCCAGCAGCCAAGAGGGCGGGAGCTCCTACGAGCAGTACTTC	CASSQEGGSSYEQYF
TRBJ2-7	NA	TRBV13	TRBD1	TGTGCCAGCAGCAATCCCGGGACAGGGGGCGGGCGGAACGAGCAGTACTTC	CASSNPGTGGGRNEQYF
TRBJ1-4	NA	TRBV9	TRBD1	TGTGCCAGCAGCGTAACGGGGGGACAGGCGTATGAAAAACTGTTTTTT	CASSVTGGQAYEKLFF
TRBJ1-1	NA	TRBV5-1	NA	TGCGCCAGCAGCCCCCTCTTGGCCGCGAACACTGAAGCTTTCTTT	CASSPLLAANTEAFF
TRBJ2-3	NA	TRBV11-3	NA	TGTGCCAGCAGCCAAGGGGCGGGGCTCGTAGATACGCAGTATTTT	CASSQGAGLVDTQYF
TRBJ1-2	NA	TRBV6-1	NA	TGTGCCAGCAGTGTATACAGCCTATCTAACTATGGCTACACCTTC	CASSVYSLSNYGYTF
TRBJ2-7	NA	TRBV29-1	TRBD2	TGCAGCGCGGGGGGTGGGCTCCCCTACGAGCAGTACTTC	CSAGGGLPYEQYF
TRBJ2-7	NA	TRBV5-1	TRBD2	TGCGCCAGCAGCCCGGGACTAGCGGGTGTAACCTACGAGCAGTACTTC	CASSPGLAGVTYEQYF
TRBJ2-6	NA	TRBV29-1	NA	TGCAGCGTTGAAAGTACAGCGGCGGGTGGGTTATCTGGGGCCAACGTCCTGACTTTC	CSVESTAAGGLSGANVLTF
TRBJ1-6	NA	TRBV28	TRBD1	TGTGCCAGCAGTCCCCCGACAGGGAATAATTCACCCCTCCACTTT	CASSPPTGNNSPLHF
TRBJ1-1	NA	TRBV5-1	TRBD1	TGCGCCAGCAGCAGGGACAGAATGAACACTGAAGCTTTCTTT	CASSRDRMNTEAFF
TRBJ1-1	NA	TRBV5-1	TRBD1	TGCGCCAGCAGCTTGGGACAGGGTGGCGCTGAAGCTTTCTTT	CASSLGQGGAEAFF
TRBJ2-7	NA	TRBV18	NA	TGTGCCAGCTCACCCGGTGCCTCCTACGAGCAGTACTTC	CASSPGASYEQYF
TRBJ1-2	NA	TRBV18	NA	TGTGCCAGCTCACCACCTGGAGGGGCCTATGGCTACACCTTC	CASSPPGGAYGYTF
TRBJ1-2	NA	TRBV10-3	NA	TGTGCCATCACCGGGGGGGGCCTTTATGGCTACACCTTC	CAITGGGLYGYTF
TRBJ1-2	NA	TRBV2	TRBD1	TGTGCCAGCAGAGACAGGGATTGGGGAGGCTACACCTTC	CASRDRDWGGYTF
TRBJ1-2	NA	TRBV5-1	NA	TGCGCCAGCAGTTGGTTGGCGGGCGGAGGGAATGGCTACACCTTC	CASSWLAGGGNGYTF
TRBJ1-2	NA	TRBV4-1	NA	TGCGCCAGCAGCCAAAGTATTGGACTGGTTTATGGCTACACCTTC	CASSQSIGLVYGYTF
TRBJ1-2	NA	TRBV6-1	NA	TGTGCCAGCAGTCTTGATGGCTACACCTTC	CASSLDGYTF
TRBJ1-6	NA	TRBV19	NA	TGTGCCAGTATGAGGCGCGACTATAATTCACCCCTCCACTTT	CASMRRDYNSPLHF
TRBJ2-5	NA	TRBV30	TRBD2	TGTGCCTGGAGTGTATCTCCCGGGACTATTCAAGAGACCCAGTACTTC	CAWSVSPGTIQETQYF